The T cell receptor (beta chain) under discussion was sequenced for a study of blood T cell repertoires in COVID-19. Measured with immunoSEQ multiplex PCR; TCRdb has only the in-frame clones, and not every one. This sample has around 40,000 clones, with approximately 91% found just once. The receptor's source is a man aged 50 to 60 with active COVID-19. Sequencing was performed on peripheral blood.

CDR3 loop: CASMGQGVRDGQTQYF. The CDR3, as DNA: TGTGCCAGCATGGGACAGGGGGTCAGGGACGGACAGACCCAGTACTTC. The V call is TRBV6-4, the J call TRBJ2-5; 11 bases agree with TRBD1. The ends lost 7 bases at V and 6 bases at J; junction bases unmatched: 13. CDR3 length: 16 amino acids. Germline-derived CDR1 and CDR2 are MRHNA and SNTAGT.